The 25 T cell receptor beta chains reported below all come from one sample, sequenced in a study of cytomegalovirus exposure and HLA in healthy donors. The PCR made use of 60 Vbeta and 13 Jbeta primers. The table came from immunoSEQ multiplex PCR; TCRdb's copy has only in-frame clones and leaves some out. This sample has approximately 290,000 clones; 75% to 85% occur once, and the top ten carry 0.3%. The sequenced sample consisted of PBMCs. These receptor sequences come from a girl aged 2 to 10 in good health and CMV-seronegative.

The CDR3 sequence: CAWSRGNSNQPQHF. CDR3 coding DNA: TGTGCCTGGAGTCGGGGAAATAGCAATCAGCCCCAGCATTTT. J is TRBJ1-5 and V is TRBV30; D remains ambiguous. The germline CDR1 and CDR2 sequences are GTSNPN and SVGIG (reference sequence). The V and J ends lost 2 bases and 0 bases respectively, with 8 bases between them. The CDR3 extends over 14 amino acids.

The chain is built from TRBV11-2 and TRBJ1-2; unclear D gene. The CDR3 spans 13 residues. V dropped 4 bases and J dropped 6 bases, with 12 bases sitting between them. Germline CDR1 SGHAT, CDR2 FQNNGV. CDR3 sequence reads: CASSSPPGHGYTF. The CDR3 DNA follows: TGTGCCAGCAGCTCCCCGCCGGGTCATGGCTACACCTTC.

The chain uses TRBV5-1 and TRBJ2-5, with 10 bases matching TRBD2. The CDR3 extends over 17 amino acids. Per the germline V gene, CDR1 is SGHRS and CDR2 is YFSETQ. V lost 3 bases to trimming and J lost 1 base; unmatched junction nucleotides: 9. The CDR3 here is CASSSALAGEFQETQYF. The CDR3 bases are TGCGCCAGCAGCTCCGCCCTAGCGGGAGAGTTCCAAGAGACCCAGTACTTC.

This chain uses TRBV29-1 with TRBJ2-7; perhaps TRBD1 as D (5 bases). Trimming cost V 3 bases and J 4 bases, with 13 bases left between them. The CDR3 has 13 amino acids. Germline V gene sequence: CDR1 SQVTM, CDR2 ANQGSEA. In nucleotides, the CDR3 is TGCAGCGTTGAGGCAGGGCCAGAATACGAGCAGTACTTC. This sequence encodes CSVEAGPEYEQYF.

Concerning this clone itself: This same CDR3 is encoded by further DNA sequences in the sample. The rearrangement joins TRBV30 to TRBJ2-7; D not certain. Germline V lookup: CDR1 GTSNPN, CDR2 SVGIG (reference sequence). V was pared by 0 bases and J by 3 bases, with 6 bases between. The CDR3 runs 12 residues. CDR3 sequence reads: CAWSVRGYEQYF. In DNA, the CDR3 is TGTGCCTGGAGTGTACGAGGCTACGAGCAGTACTTC.

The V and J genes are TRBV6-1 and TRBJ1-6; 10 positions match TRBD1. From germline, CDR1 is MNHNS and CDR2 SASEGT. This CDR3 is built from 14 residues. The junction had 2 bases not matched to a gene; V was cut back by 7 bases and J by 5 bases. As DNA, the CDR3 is TGTGCCAGCAAGGGACAGGGGAATAATTCACCCCTCCACTTT. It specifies CASKGQGNNSPLHF.

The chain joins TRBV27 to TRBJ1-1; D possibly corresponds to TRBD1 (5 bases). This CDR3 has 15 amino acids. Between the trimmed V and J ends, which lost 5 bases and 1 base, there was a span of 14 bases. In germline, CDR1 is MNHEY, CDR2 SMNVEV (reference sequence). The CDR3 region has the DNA TGTGCCAGCAGTCCAACCGCGGGGGGGAACACTGAAGCTTTCTTT. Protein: CASSPTAGGNTEAFF.

This CDR3 is CASSWGPRGNEQFF. For the CDR3, the DNA is TGTGCCAGCAGTTGGGGTCCGCGGGGCAATGAGCAGTTCTTC. The chain has TRBV27 and TRBJ2-1, with D possibly being TRBD2 (6 bases). Germline-derived CDR1 and CDR2 are MNHEY and SMNVEV (reference sequence). This CDR3 has 14 amino acids. Trimming removed 4 bases at V and 6 bases at J, with 13 bases between.

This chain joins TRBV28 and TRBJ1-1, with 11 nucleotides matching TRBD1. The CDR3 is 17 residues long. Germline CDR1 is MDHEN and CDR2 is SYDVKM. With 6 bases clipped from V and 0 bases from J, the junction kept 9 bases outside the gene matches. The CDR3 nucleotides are TGTGCCAGCAGGCGAAAGGACAGGGGGCGCTTGAACACTGAAGCTTTCTTT. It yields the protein CASRRKDRGRLNTEAFF.

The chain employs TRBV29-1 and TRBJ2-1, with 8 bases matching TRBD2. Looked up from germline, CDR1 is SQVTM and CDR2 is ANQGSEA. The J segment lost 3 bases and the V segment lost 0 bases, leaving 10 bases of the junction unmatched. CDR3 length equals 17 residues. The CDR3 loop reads CSVEEGGAGALYNEQFF. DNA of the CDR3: TGCAGCGTTGAAGAAGGTGGAGCGGGAGCTCTCTACAATGAGCAGTTCTTC.

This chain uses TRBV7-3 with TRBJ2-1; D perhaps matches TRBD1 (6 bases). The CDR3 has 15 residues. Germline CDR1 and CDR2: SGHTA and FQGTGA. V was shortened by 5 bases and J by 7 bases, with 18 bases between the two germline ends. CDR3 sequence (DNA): TGTGCCAGCAGCCTGACAGGAAGAGAAGGGAATGAGCAGTTCTTC. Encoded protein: CASSLTGREGNEQFF.

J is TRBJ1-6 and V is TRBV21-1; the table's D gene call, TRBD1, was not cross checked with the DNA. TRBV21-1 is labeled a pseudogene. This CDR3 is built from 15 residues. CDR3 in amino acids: CASPRETGANSPLHF. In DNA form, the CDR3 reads TGTGCCAGCCCAAGGGAAACAGGGGCAAATTCACCCCTCCACTTT.

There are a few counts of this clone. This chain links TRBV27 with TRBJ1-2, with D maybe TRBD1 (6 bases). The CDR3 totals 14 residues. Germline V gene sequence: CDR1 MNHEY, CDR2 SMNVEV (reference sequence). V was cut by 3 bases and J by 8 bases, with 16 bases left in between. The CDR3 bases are TGTGCCAGCAGTTTGACAGGATTGGTGCAGGGCTACACCTTC. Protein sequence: CASSLTGLVQGYTF.

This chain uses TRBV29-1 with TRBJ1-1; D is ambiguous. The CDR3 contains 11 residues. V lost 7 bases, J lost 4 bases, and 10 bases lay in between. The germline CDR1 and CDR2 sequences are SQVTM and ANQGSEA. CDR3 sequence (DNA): TGCAGCGGATCTAGCGGCACTGAAGCTTTCTTT. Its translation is CSGSSGTEAFF. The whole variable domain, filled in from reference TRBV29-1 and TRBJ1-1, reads SAVISQKPSRDICQRGTSLTIQCQVDSQVTMMFWYRQQPGQSLTLIATANQGSEATYESGFVIDKFPISRPNLTFSTLTVSNMSPEDSSIYLCSGSSGTEAFFGQGTRLTVV.

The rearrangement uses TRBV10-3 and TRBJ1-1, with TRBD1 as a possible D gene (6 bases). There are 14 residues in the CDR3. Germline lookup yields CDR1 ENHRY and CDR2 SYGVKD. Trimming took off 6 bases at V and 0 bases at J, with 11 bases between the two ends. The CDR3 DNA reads TGTGCCATCAGAGGGGGGGTCATGAACACTGAAGCTTTCTTT. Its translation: CAIRGGVMNTEAFF.

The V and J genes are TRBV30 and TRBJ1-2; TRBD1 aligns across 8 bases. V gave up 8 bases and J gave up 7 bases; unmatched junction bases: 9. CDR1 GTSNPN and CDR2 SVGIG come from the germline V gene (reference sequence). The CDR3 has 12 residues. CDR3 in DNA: TGTGCCACTGACGGACAGGGTGGTGGCTACACCTTC. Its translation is CATDGQGGGYTF. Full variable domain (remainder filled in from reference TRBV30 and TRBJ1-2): SQTIHQWPATLVQPVGSPLSLECTVEGTSNPNLYWYRQAAGRGLQLLFYSVGIGQISSEVPQNLSASRPQDRQFILSSKKLLLSDSGFYLCATDGQGGGYTFGSGTRLTVV.

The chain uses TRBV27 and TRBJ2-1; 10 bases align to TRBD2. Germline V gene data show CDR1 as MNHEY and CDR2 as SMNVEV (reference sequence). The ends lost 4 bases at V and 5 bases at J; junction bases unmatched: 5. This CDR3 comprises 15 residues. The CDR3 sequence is CASSWVSGGNNEQFF. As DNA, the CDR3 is TGTGCCAGCAGTTGGGTTAGCGGGGGGAACAATGAGCAGTTCTTC.

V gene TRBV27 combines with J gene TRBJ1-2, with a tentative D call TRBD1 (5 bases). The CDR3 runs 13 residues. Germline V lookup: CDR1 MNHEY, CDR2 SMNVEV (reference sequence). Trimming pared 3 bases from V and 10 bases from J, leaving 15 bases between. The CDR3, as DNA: TGTGCCAGCAGTTTGACAGTTCCCCCCCCCTACACCTTC. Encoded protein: CASSLTVPPPYTF.

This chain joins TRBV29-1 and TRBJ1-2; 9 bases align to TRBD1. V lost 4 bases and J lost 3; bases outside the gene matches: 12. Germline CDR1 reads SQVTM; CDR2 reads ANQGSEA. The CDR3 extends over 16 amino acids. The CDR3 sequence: CSVVGGQGAPHYGYTF. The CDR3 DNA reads TGCAGCGTTGTGGGGGGACAGGGCGCCCCCCACTATGGCTACACCTTC.

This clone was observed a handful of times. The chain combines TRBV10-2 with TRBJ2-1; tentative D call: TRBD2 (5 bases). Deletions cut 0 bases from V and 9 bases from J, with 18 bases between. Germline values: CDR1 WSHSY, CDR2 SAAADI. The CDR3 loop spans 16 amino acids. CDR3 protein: CASSESTRAQVREQFF. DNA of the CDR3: TGCGCCAGCAGTGAGTCGACGAGGGCTCAGGTGCGTGAGCAGTTCTTC.

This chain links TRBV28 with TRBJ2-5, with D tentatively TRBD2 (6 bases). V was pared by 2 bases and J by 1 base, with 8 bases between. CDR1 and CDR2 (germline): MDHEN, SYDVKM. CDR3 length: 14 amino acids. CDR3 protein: CASSLAGSQETQYF. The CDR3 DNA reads TGTGCCAGCAGTTTAGCGGGGTCCCAAGAGACCCAGTACTTC.

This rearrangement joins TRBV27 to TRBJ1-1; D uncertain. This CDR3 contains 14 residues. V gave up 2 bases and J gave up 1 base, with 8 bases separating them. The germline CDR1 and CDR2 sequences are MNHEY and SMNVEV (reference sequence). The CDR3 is CASSLGRGNTEAFF. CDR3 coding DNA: TGTGCCAGCAGTTTAGGGAGAGGGAACACTGAAGCTTTCTTT.

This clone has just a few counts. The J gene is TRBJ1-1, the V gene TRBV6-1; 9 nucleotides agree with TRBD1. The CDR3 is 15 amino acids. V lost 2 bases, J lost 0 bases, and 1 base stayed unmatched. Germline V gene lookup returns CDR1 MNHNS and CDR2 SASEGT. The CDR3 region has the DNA TGTGCCAGCAGTGAATGGACAGGGGTGAACACTGAAGCTTTCTTT. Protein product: CASSEWTGVNTEAFF.

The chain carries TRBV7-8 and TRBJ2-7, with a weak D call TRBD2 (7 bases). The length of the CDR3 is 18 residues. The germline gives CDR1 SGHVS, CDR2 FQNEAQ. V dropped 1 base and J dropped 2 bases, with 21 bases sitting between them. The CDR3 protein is CASSLVYEWRGRPYEQYF. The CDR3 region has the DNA TGTGCCAGCAGCTTAGTCTATGAGTGGCGGGGGCGCCCCTACGAGCAGTACTTC.

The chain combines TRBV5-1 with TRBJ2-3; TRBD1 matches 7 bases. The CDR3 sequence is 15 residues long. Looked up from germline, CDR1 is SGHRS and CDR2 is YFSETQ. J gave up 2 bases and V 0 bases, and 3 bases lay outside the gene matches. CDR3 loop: CASSLGQGNTDTQYF. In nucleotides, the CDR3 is TGCGCCAGCAGCTTGGGACAGGGAAACACAGATACGCAGTATTTT.